This T cell receptor (beta chain) was sequenced during a study of blood T cell repertoires in COVID-19. Study-level information: Donors in the United States, Italy and Spain gave samples during acute or convalescent COVID-19. From T cells, B-cell-depleted T cells, or PBMCs came the material, which was cDNA or gDNA.

CDR1 MGHDK and CDR2 SYGVNS come from the germline V gene. CDR3 length: 15 amino acids. With 1 base removed from V and 5 bases from J, the gap between germline ends came to 11 bases. Per the study methods: Reference gene primer amplification gave nucleated cell count estimates. Here immunoSEQ multiplex PCR was the method, and the copy in TCRdb shows in-frame clones only, minus some. V and J calls and clone size come straight from that table; D and trimming were deduced from the DNA. The sample contains around 150,000 clones, about 81% of which appear only once. This clone has only one observation. The chain recombines TRBV25-1 with TRBJ2-2; D might be TRBD1 (5 bases). The sequencing sample was made of peripheral blood. The clonotype comes from a man between 60 and 75 years old with active or convalescent COVID-19. The CDR3 sequence is CASSESGIDTGELFF. CDR3 coding DNA: TGTGCCAGCAGTGAATCAGGGATAGATACCGGGGAGCTGTTTTTT. Complete variable domain (other parts from reference TRBV25-1 and TRBJ2-2): EADIYQTPRYLVIGTGKKITLECSQTMGHDKMYWYQQDPGMELHLIHYSYGVNSTEKGDLSSESTVSRIRTEHFPLTLESARPSHTSQYLCASSESGIDTGELFFGEGSRLTVL.